Presented here are 8 T cell receptor beta chains from one specimen sequenced in a study of T cell repertoires in ileal Crohn's disease. Time point of the sample: neoterminal ileum biopsy at postoperative endoscopy, about 6 months after surgery. Clones were sequenced by immunoSEQ multiplex PCR, and TCRdb holds only the in-frame ones, with some missing. Of 15,000 to 20,000 clones in the sample, roughly 72% were seen once. The sequencing input was ileal tissue. The receptors shown here come from an adult with Crohn's disease.

In its sample, this clone was seen a few times. The V gene is TRBV19, the J gene TRBJ1-3, with D tentatively TRBD1 (5 bases). V was pared by 6 bases and J by 8 bases, with 14 bases between. Germline CDR1 is LNHDA and CDR2 is SQIVND (reference sequence). The CDR3 extends over 13 amino acids. DNA of the CDR3: TGTGCCAGTAGACTGACGGGGGGACACACCATATATTTT. It translates to CASRLTGGHTIYF.

The CDR3 bases are TGCAGTGCTAGACGGGAGGAGCAGTTCTTC. It yields the protein CSARREEQFF. V usage is TRBV20-1 and J usage is TRBJ2-1, with D possibly matching TRBD2 (6 bases). Looked up from germline, CDR1 is DFQATT and CDR2 is SNEGSKA (reference sequence). The length of the CDR3 is 10 residues. Trimming took off 2 bases at V and 10 bases at J, with 6 bases between the two ends.

The chain has TRBV2 and TRBJ2-3, with 8 bases matching TRBD2. CDR3 length equals 15 residues. V lost 4 bases to trimming and J lost 1 base; unmatched junction nucleotides: 4. The V gene's germline CDR1 is SNHLY and CDR2 FYNNEI. Here the CDR3 DNA reads TGTGCCAGCAGTGGCCTAGCGGGTGGCACAGATACGCAGTATTTT. Translation: CASSGLAGGTDTQYF.

The CDR3 reads CAVTEGSSQPQHF. The CDR3 DNA follows: TGTGCCGTAACGGAGGGAAGTAGTCAGCCCCAGCATTTT. V gene TRBV15 combines with J gene TRBJ1-5, with D hard to call. Germline lookup yields CDR1 LNHNV and CDR2 YYDKDF (reference sequence). Trimming removed 11 bases at V and 6 bases at J, with 17 bases between. The CDR3 runs to 13 residues.

The chain combines TRBV9 with TRBJ1-2; 7 nucleotides agree with TRBD1. With V trimmed by 4 bases and J by 3 bases, 3 bases remained unmatched. CDR1 SGDLS and CDR2 YYNGEE come from the germline V gene. The CDR3 consists of 13 residues. CDR3 residues: CASSLGQHYGYTF. The CDR3 DNA follows: TGTGCCAGCAGCCTGGGACAGCACTATGGCTACACCTTC.

The chain uses TRBV2 and TRBJ1-2; 7 nucleotides match TRBD1. Trimming cost V 5 bases and J 5 bases; bases outside gene matches: 8. Germline V gene sequence: CDR1 SNHLY, CDR2 FYNNEI. The CDR3 covers 14 residues. The CDR3 sequence: CASSRTGTAYGYTF. The CDR3 bases are TGTGCCAGCAGTCGAACCGGGACAGCGTATGGCTACACCTTC.

By share, this clone counts as medium-sized. The gene calls are TRBV19 and TRBJ1-1, with D unresolved. Germline V gene data show CDR1 as LNHDA and CDR2 as SQIVND (reference sequence). The CDR3 has 14 residues. V was trimmed by 5 bases and J by 2 bases, leaving 12 bases between them. In DNA form, the CDR3 reads TGTGCCAGTAGTTCTCCGGAGGAAAACACTGAAGCTTTCTTT. Protein product: CASSSPEENTEAFF.

The chain joins TRBV10-3 to TRBJ1-5; TRBD1 agrees at 8 bases. The germline V gene encodes CDR1 ENHRY and CDR2 SYGVKD. With 9 bases clipped from V and 2 bases from J, the junction kept 9 bases outside the gene matches. The CDR3 spans 15 residues. The CDR3 DNA sequence: TGTGCCATTTCGAAGGCGGACAGGGGCAATCAGCCCCAGCATTTT. This sequence encodes CAISKADRGNQPQHF.